A single sample gave rise to the 21 T cell receptor beta chains below, sequenced in a study of blood T cell repertoires in COVID-19. Clones were sequenced by immunoSEQ multiplex PCR, and TCRdb holds only the in-frame ones, with some missing. The sample holds roughly 300,000 clones, 80% to 90% seen once. Material for sequencing was PBMCs or T cells enriched from blood (not recorded which). The receptors were sampled from a woman between 25 and 40 years old who had recovered from COVID-19.

This chain connects TRBV19 to TRBJ1-5; no clear D gene. Between the trimmed V and J ends, which lost 1 base and 5 bases, there was a span of 6 bases. The length of the CDR3 is 13 residues. From germline, CDR1 is LNHDA and CDR2 SQIVND (reference sequence). CDR3 protein: CASSIALHQPQHF. The CDR3 bases are TGTGCCAGTAGTATAGCCCTCCATCAGCCCCAGCATTTT.

The chain has TRBV10-3 and TRBJ2-3, with D possibly matching TRBD1 (8 bases). The germline V and J ends were trimmed by 2 bases and 0 bases, with 24 bases remaining between them. From germline, CDR1 is ENHRY and CDR2 SYGVKD. The CDR3 extends over 20 amino acids. Here the CDR3 reads CAISETPGQGAGDSTDTQYF. The CDR3, as DNA: TGTGCCATCAGTGAGACCCCCGGCCAGGGGGCGGGGGATAGCACAGATACGCAGTATTTT.

The rearrangement joins TRBV7-2 to TRBJ2-1, with TRBD2 identical over 8 bases. The CDR3 has 15 residues. The germline CDR1 and CDR2 sequences are SGHTA and FQGNSA. V gave up 1 base and J gave up 7 bases; unmatched junction bases: 6. CDR3 sequence reads: CASSLVGLEENEQFF. CDR3 sequence (DNA): TGTGCCAGCAGCTTAGTGGGACTAGAAGAGAATGAGCAGTTCTTC.

The gene calls are TRBV28 and TRBJ1-4; D is perhaps TRBD1 (5 bases). Germline V gene lookup returns CDR1 MDHEN and CDR2 SYDVKM. The V gene lost 8 bases and the J gene lost 8 bases, with 18 bases spanning the gap. CDR3 length: 14 amino acids. CDR3 DNA: TGTGCCAGCGGGGGGTCGGCCCTCGCGGAAAAACTGTTTTTT. Translated: CASGGSALAEKLFF.

J is TRBJ1-3 and V is TRBV11-2, with unresolved D. Trimming removed 6 bases at V and 0 bases at J, with 12 bases between. This CDR3 is built from 15 residues. CDR1 SGHAT and CDR2 FQNNGV come from the germline V gene. The CDR3 DNA reads as TGTGCCAGCAGATCCCTCTCGGGCTCTGGAAACACCATATATTTT. It codes for CASRSLSGSGNTIYF.

J is TRBJ2-7 and V is TRBV3-1 (or the pseudogene TRBV3-2), with TRBD2 identical over 11 bases. CDR3 length: 14 amino acids. In germline, CDR1 is LGHDT, CDR2 YNNKEL (reference sequence). V was pared by 3 bases and J by 6 bases, with 4 bases of the junction left unmatched. The chain's CDR3 is CASSQLAGGPEQYF. The CDR3 nucleotides read TGTGCCAGCAGCCAGTTAGCGGGGGGGCCCGAGCAGTACTTC.

V and J are TRBV29-1 and TRBJ1-2; D possibly corresponds to TRBD1 (5 bases). This CDR3 has 12 residues. The V and J ends lost 4 bases and 4 bases respectively, with 10 bases between them. Germline V gene data show CDR1 as SQVTM and CDR2 as ANQGSEA. CDR3 sequence: CSVGAGTYGYTF. CDR3 coding DNA: TGCAGCGTTGGGGCGGGGACCTATGGCTACACCTTC.

DNA for the CDR3: TGTGCCAGCAGCGCTACAGAAACAGGGTACACTGAAGCTTTCTTT. Residues: CASSATETGYTEAFF. The chain employs TRBV27 and TRBJ1-1; weak D call: TRBD1 (6 bases). CDR3 size: 15 residues. The germline V and J ends were trimmed by 6 bases and 3 bases, with 17 bases remaining between them. CDR1 MNHEY and CDR2 SMNVEV come from the germline V gene (reference sequence).

The chain carries TRBV10-3 and TRBJ1-1; D is possibly TRBD1 (5 bases). The CDR3 sequence is 15 residues long. V lost 0 bases to trimming and J lost 10 bases, with 18 bases between them. Per the germline V gene, CDR1 is ENHRY and CDR2 is SYGVKD. CDR3 in DNA: TGTGCCATCAGTGAGTCGGGGCAGGGAGGCGTTGGAGCTTTCTTT. It specifies CAISESGQGGVGAFF.

V gene TRBV19 combines with J gene TRBJ2-3, with TRBD1 matching over 7 bases. Germline V lookup: CDR1 LNHDA, CDR2 SQIVND (reference sequence). V shed 9 bases, J shed 4 bases, and the junction held 7 bases outside the gene matches. This CDR3 contains 13 residues. This CDR3 is CASGHRGPDTQYF. CDR3 sequence (DNA): TGTGCCAGCGGACACAGGGGTCCAGATACGCAGTATTTT.

This rearrangement joins TRBV12-3 or TRBV12-4 to TRBJ1-2; 9 nucleotides align to TRBD1. With V trimmed by 6 bases and J by 8 bases, 7 bases remained unmatched. The CDR3 is 13 residues long. DNA of the CDR3: TGTGCCAGCAGCGGAGGACAGGGGCGCGGCTACACCTTC. It codes for CASSGGQGRGYTF.

The chain combines TRBV28 with TRBJ1-4, with D possibly TRBD1 on 6 matching bases. Trimming left V 5 bases short and J 6 bases short, with 19 bases between. Germline V CDR1 and CDR2: MDHEN, SYDVKM. The CDR3 has 16 residues. CDR3: CASSGVGQTLYEKLFF. CDR3 nucleotide sequence: TGTGCCAGCAGTGGGGTTGGACAGACGTTGTATGAAAAACTGTTTTTT.

This chain uses TRBV5-1 with TRBJ1-5; D not resolved. CDR1 and CDR2 (germline): SGHRS, YFSETQ. Trimming took 0 bases from V and 9 from J, leaving 10 bases between them. The CDR3 is 13 amino acids. The CDR3 protein is CASSLAGVGPQHF. In DNA form, the CDR3 reads TGCGCCAGCAGCTTGGCCGGGGTCGGGCCCCAGCATTTT.

This clone appeared a single time. The genes are TRBV2 and TRBJ2-3; 9 bases agree with TRBD1. The CDR3 is 15 residues long. Germline CDR1 reads SNHLY; CDR2 reads FYNNEI. Trimming removed 10 bases from V and 4 bases from J; junction bases left unmatched: 12. CDR3 residues: CATSPWGQGADTQYF. In DNA form, the CDR3 reads TGTGCCACCTCTCCGTGGGGACAGGGAGCAGATACGCAGTATTTT.

V is TRBV6-5 and J is TRBJ1-5; no firm D call. Germline values: CDR1 MNHEY, CDR2 SVGAGI. V lost 6 bases, J lost 11 bases, and 11 bases lay in between. This CDR3 contains 11 residues. The CDR3 region is CASSPDSSQHF. The CDR3, as DNA: TGTGCCAGCAGCCCCGACTCGTCCCAGCATTTT.

The chain has TRBV6-5 and TRBJ2-2, with D unclear. Trimming removed 0 bases at V and 5 bases at J, with 4 bases between. Germline assignment: CDR1 MNHEY and CDR2 SVGAGI. The CDR3 contains 13 residues. In DNA form, the CDR3 reads TGTGCCAGCAGTTACTCCGGTACCGGGGAGCTGTTTTTT. It codes for CASSYSGTGELFF.

This clone was observed a single time. The chain couples TRBV5-1 to TRBJ2-2, with D maybe TRBD2 (6 bases). CDR3 size: 16 residues. V dropped 0 bases and J dropped 1 base, with 10 bases sitting between them. The V gene's germline CDR1 is SGHRS and CDR2 YFSETQ. The chain's CDR3 is CASSLELALNTGELFF. Written as DNA, the CDR3 is TGCGCCAGCAGCTTGGAACTAGCCTTGAACACCGGGGAGCTGTTTTTT.

This rearrangement joins TRBV3-1 (or the pseudogene TRBV3-2) to TRBJ1-2; D unresolved. This CDR3 is 15 amino acids long. The ends were cut back, 0 bases at V and 4 bases at J, with 12 bases in the middle. Germline-derived CDR1 and CDR2 are LGHDT and YNNKEL (reference sequence). DNA for the CDR3: TGTGCCAGCAGCCAAGAAGGCGGAGTTATCTATGGCTACACCTTC. It encodes CASSQEGGVIYGYTF.

This clone was counted between two and nine times. The chain is built from TRBV5-4 and TRBJ1-6; TRBD1 aligns across 7 bases. Germline V lookup: CDR1 SGHNT, CDR2 YYREEE (reference sequence). This CDR3 contains 14 residues. Trimming cost V 4 bases and J 7 bases; bases outside gene matches: 5. CDR3 sequence reads: CASSPGQKNSPLHF. In DNA, the CDR3 is TGTGCCAGCAGCCCGGGACAGAAAAATTCACCCCTCCACTTT.

V gene TRBV6-5 combines with J gene TRBJ1-6; no clear D. This CDR3 is built from 15 residues. The germline gives CDR1 MNHEY, CDR2 SVGAGI. Between the trimmed V and J ends, which lost 6 bases and 0 bases, there was a span of 9 bases. This CDR3 is CASRGESSYNSPLHF. Written as DNA, the CDR3 is TGTGCCAGCAGGGGCGAGAGCTCCTATAATTCACCCCTCCACTTT.

V gene TRBV2 combines with J gene TRBJ1-6; no firm D call. Germline assignment: CDR1 SNHLY and CDR2 FYNNEI. V lost 4 bases and J lost 0, with 7 bases in between. CDR3 length equals 15 residues. CDR3 residues: CASSAASSYNSPLHF. CDR3 sequence (DNA): TGTGCCAGCAGTGCAGCCAGCTCCTATAATTCACCCCTCCACTTT.